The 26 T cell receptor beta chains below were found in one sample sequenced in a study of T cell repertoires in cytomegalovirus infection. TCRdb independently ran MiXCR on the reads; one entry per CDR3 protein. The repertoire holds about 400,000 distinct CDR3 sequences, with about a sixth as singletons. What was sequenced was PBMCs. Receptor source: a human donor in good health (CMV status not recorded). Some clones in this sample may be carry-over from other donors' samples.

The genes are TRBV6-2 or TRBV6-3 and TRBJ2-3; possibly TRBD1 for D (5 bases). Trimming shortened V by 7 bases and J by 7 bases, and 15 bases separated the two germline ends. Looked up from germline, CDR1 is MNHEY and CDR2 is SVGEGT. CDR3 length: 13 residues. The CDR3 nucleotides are TGTGCCAGCAAAACGACAGCAACATATACGCAGTATTTT. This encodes CASKTTATYTQYF.

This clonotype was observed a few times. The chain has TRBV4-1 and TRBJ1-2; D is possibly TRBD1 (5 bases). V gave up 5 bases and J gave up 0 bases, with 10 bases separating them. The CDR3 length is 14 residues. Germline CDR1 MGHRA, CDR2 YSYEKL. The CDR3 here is CASSGGNTNYGYTF. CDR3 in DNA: TGCGCCAGCAGCGGGGGGAATACTAACTATGGCTACACCTTC.

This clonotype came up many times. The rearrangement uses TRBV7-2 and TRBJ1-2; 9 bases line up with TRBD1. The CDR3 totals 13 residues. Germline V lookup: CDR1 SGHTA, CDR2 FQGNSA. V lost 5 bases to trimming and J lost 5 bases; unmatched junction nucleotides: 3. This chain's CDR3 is CASSATGGYGYTF. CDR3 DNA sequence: TGTGCCAGCAGCGCGACAGGGGGGTATGGCTACACCTTC.

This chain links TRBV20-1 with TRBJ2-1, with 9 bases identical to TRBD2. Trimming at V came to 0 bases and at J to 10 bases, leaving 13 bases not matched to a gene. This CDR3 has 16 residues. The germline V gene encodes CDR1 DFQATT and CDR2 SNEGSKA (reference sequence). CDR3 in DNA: TGCAGTGCTAGAGAGGGAGTAGCGGGGGCCCTGGGGGAGCAGTTCTTC. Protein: CSAREGVAGALGEQFF.

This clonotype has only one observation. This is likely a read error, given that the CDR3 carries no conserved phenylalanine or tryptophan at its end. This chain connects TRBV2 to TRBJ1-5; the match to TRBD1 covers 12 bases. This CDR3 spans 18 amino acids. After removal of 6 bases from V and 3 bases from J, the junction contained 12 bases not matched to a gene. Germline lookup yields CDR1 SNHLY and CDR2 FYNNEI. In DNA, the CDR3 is TGTGCCAGCAGGAAATCCAGAGGGACAGGGGGCCCCAATCAGCCCCAGCATTCT. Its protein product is CASRKSRGTGGPNQPQHS.

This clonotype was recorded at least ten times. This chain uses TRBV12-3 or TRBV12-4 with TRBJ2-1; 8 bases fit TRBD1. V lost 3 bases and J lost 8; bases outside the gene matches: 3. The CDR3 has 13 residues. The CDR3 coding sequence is TGTGCCAGCAGTTTGGACAGGGCCGATGAGCAGTTCTTC. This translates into CASSLDRADEQFF.

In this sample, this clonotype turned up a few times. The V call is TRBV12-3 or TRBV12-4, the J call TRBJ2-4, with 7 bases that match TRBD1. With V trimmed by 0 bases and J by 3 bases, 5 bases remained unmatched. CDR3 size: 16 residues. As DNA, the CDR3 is TGTGCCAGCAGTTTAGCGCTTTGGGACAGCAAAAACATTCAGTACTTC. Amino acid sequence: CASSLALWDSKNIQYF.

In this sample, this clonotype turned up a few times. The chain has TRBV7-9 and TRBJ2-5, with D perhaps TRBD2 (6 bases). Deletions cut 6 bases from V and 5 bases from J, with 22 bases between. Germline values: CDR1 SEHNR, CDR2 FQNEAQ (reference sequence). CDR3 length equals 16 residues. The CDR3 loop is CASSQWKGGAVETQYF. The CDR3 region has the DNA TGTGCCAGCAGTCAATGGAAAGGCGGGGCGGTTGAGACCCAGTACTTC.

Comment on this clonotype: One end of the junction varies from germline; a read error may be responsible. CDR3 in amino acids: CACSLQETQYF. The CDR3, as DNA: TGCGCCTGCAGCTTACAAGAGACCCAGTACTTC. V usage is TRBV5-1 and J usage is TRBJ2-5; D remains ambiguous. CDR1 is SGHRS and CDR2 is YFSETQ in the germline V gene. The CDR3 runs 11 residues.

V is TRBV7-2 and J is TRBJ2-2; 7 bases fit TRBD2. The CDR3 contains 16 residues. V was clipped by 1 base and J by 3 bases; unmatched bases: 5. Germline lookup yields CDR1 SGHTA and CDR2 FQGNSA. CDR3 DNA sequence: TGTGCCAGCAGCTTAGGTCCTAGCGGTTACACCGGGGAGCTGTTTTTT. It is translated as CASSLGPSGYTGELFF. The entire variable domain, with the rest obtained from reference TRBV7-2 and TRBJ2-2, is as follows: GAGVSQSPSNKVTEKGKDVELRCDPISGHTALYWYRQSLGQGLEFLIYFQGNSAPDKSGLPSDRFSAERTGGSVSTLTIQRTQQEDSAVYLCASSLGPSGYTGELFFGEGSRLTVL.

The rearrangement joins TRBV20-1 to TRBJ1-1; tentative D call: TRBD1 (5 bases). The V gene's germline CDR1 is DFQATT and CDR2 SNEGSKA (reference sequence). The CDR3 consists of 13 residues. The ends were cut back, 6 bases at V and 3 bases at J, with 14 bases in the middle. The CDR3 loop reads CSASGTSYTEAFF. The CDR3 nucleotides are TGCAGTGCATCCGGGACTTCCTACACTGAAGCTTTCTTT.

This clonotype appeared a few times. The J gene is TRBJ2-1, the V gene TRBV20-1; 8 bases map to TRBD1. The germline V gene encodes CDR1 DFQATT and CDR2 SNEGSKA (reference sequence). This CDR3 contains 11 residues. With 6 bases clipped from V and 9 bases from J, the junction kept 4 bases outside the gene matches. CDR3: CSATGGLEQFF. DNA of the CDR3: TGCAGTGCAACAGGGGGGCTTGAGCAGTTCTTC.

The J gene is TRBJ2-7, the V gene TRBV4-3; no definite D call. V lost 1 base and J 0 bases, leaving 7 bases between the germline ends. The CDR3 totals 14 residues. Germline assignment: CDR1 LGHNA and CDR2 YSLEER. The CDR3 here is CASSQVSGSYEQYF. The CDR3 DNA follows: TGCGCCAGCAGCCAAGTGTCGGGCTCCTACGAGCAGTACTTC.

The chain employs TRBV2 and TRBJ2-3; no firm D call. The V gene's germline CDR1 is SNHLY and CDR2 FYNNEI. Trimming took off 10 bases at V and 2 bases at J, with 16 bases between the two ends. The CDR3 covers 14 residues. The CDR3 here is CATQVGPTTDTQYF. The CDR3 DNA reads TGTGCCACTCAGGTCGGCCCTACCACAGATACGCAGTATTTT.

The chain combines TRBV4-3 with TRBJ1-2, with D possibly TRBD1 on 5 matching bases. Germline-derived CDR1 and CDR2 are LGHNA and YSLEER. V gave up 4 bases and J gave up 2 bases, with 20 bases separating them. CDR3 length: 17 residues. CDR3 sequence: CASSPAGHRRGNYGYTF. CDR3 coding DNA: TGCGCCAGCAGCCCCGCCGGACACAGACGGGGGAACTATGGCTACACCTTC.

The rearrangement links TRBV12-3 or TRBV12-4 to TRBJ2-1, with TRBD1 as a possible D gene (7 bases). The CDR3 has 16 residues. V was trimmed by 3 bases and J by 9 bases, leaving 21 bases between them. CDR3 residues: CASSLGDFEGAGEQFF. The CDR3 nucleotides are TGTGCCAGCAGTTTGGGGGACTTCGAGGGGGCCGGTGAGCAGTTCTTC.

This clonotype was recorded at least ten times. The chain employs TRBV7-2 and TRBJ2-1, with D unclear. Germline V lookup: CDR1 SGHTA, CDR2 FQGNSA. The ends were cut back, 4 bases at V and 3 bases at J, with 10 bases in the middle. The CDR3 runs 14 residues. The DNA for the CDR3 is TGTGCCAGCAGCTCTGCGCCGAACTACAATGAGCAGTTCTTC. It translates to CASSSAPNYNEQFF.

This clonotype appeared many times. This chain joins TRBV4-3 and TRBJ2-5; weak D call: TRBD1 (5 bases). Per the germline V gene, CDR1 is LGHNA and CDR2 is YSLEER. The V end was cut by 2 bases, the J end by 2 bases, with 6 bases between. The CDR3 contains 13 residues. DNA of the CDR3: TGCGCCAGCAGCCAAACAGGACAAGAGACCCAGTACTTC. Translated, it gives CASSQTGQETQYF.

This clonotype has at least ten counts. The DNA for the CDR3 is TGTGCCAGCACTCAGACATTGCAAGAGACCCAGTACTTC. Amino acid sequence: CASTQTLQETQYF. V is TRBV6-1 and J is TRBJ2-5; D gene ambiguous. The germline V gene has CDR1 MNHNS and CDR2 SASEGT. The V end was cut by 7 bases, the J end by 2 bases, with 11 bases between. CDR3 length: 13 amino acids.

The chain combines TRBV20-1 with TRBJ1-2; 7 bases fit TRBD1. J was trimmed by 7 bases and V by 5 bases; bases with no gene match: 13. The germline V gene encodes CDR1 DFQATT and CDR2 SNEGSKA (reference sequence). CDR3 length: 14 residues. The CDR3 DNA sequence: TGCAGTGCTGGGAACAGGGGAAGCCCGGGTGGCTACACCTTC. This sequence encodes CSAGNRGSPGGYTF.

CDR3 protein: CSVDGTSGSDTQYF. CDR3 sequence (DNA): TGCAGCGTCGACGGGACTAGCGGGAGTGATACGCAGTATTTT. The chain carries TRBV29-1 and TRBJ2-3; 14 positions agree with TRBD2. Germline V gene sequence: CDR1 SQVTM, CDR2 ANQGSEA. The CDR3 contains 14 residues. Trimming at V came to 6 bases and at J to 6 bases, leaving 5 bases not matched to a gene.

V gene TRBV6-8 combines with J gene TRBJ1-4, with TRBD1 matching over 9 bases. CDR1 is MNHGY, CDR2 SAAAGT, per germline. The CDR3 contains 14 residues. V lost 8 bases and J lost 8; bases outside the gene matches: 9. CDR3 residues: CASRRGQGDEKLFF. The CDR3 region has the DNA TGTGCCAGCCGCCGGGGACAGGGTGACGAAAAACTGTTTTTT.

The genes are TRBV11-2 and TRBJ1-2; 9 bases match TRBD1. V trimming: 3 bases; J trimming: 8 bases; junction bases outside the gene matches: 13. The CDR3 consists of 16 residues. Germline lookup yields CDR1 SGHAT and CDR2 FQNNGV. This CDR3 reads CASSFYSGQGPRGYTF. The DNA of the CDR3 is TGTGCCAGCAGCTTTTACTCGGGACAGGGCCCTAGAGGCTACACCTTC.

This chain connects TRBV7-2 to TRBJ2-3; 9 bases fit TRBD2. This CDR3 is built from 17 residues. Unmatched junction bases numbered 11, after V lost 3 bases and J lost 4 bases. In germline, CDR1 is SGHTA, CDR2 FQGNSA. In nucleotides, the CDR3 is TGTGCCAGCAGCTTTCGGGGCGGGGGGGCCGTGTCAGATACGCAGTATTTT. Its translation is CASSFRGGGAVSDTQYF.

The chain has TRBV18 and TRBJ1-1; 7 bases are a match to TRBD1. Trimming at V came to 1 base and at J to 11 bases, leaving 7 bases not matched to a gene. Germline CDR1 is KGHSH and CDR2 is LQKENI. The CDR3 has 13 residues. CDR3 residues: CASSPLDRALAFF. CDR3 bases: TGTGCCAGCTCACCACTCGACAGGGCCTTGGCTTTCTTT.

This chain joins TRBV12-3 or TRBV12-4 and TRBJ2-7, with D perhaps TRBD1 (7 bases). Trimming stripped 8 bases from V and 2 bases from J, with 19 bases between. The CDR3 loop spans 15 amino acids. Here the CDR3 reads CASRGRWDRTYEQYF. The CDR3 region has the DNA TGTGCCAGCCGGGGGCGGTGGGACAGAACCTACGAGCAGTACTTC.